The T cell receptor beta chain described here comes from a study of T cell responses to AZD1222 COVID-19 vaccine (dated by TCRdb to the early 2020s). With regard to the full study: AZD1222 recipients with second doses at about 4 weeks or about 12 weeks were pooled, because spike-specific TCR depth and breadth did not differ between schedules. A total of 230 to 250 trial participants underwent TCR sequencing, of whom about 210 received two doses of AZD1222 and about 25 received two doses of the MenACWY control vaccine. Trial participants were enrolled by age into subgroups of 18-55, 56-69 and 70-plus years, and around 150, 29 and 61 TCR-sequenced participants, respectively, were included in these subgroups.

The sample's time point label, decoded: baseline before first vaccination. Vaccinee samples were obtained from the UK trials COV001 and COV002, which included a single-blind randomized controlled phase 2/3 trial of AZD1222 (ChAdOx1 nCoV-19) in healthy adults. Trial participant PBMC samples were collected at day 0 and day 28 after the second dose for TCRbeta chain sequencing. The CDR3 regions of human TCRbeta chains were analyzed by immunosequencing. The authors' analysis ran thus. TCRs in the repertoires were matched against a reference library of SARS-CoV-2-specific TCRs that had been generated with the MIRA antigen-specificity platform. Breadth was defined as the fraction of unique TCRs that were SARS-CoV-2-associated. Depth was defined as the fraction of total T cells that were SARS-CoV-2-associated. Using the MIRA data, each spike-specific TCR was mapped to the spike region that the TCR reacts to and placed in a CD4 or CD8 class. Log10-transformed breadth and depth values were compared by one-way ANOVA with Sidak's multiple comparisons tests. What TCRdb holds here is the immuneACCESS table cut down to in-frame rearrangements. Part of the clones is not present; checked against another copy, under half of the missing clones reflect an unresolved V gene, and the others are unexplained. For V, J and clone size, that table is used; D and trimming come from the DNA. The table for this sample lists fewer than 180,000 clones; roughly 92% of them were counted only once. In total, the top ten clones hold over 0.95% of the sample.

Trimming takes 1 base from V and 5 bases from J, and the germline ends sit 11 bases apart. The CDR3 numbers 15 residues from cysteine through phenylalanine. Of all the DNA, just the CDR3 is kept, 45 bases in frame from base 1. CDR1 and CDR2 are read off the germline V gene (reference sequence) as SEHNR and FQNEAQ. Overall results and qualifications from the work: Conclusions about previously exposed vaccinees are limited, since just 6 or 7 AZD1222 recipients were seropositive for SARS-CoV-2 at baseline. Most participants were white British and females outnumbered males, and the authors suggested that clonal diversity may have been underestimated. A significant rise in spike-specific TCR breadth and depth was observed after two AZD1222 doses relative to day 0 and relative to MenACWY recipients. CD4 TCRs associated with the vaccine covered the entire spike protein, and the dominant responses were in regions 160-218 and 743-854. No day 14 peak-response samples were available, so repertoires were characterized only after the peak T cell response. Nearly half of unique spike-specific TCRs reportedly recognized epitopes outside regions mutated in the B.1.351 and B.1.1.7 variants. In the small 56-69-year group, the increase in depth fell short of significance, most likely because of low power.

Regarding this clone: Its antigen is currently not known. No much larger clone exists at a distance of one base, and base qualities are not known.

Sequenced material: peripheral blood, taken on day 0 of AZD1222 vaccination. This clonotype originated in an adult in good health. This sequence uses TRBV7-9 and TRBJ1-4, with TRBD1 perhaps the D gene, on 6 matching bases. The sequenced DNA: TGTGCCAGCAGCTTAGGGACAGACCTCAATGAAAAACTGTTTTTT. Its translation is CASSLGTDLNEKLFF.